This T cell receptor (beta chain) was sequenced during a study of radiotherapy plus CTLA-4 blockade in lung cancer. Germline CDR1 reads SGHNT; CDR2 reads YYREEE (reference sequence). The V end was cut by 2 bases, the J end by 7 bases, with 10 bases between. The CDR3 covers 14 residues. TCRdb's table, derived via immunoSEQ multiplex PCR, lists solely in-frame clones and lacks some. This table holds tens of thousands of clones, around 77% found once. The TCR was taken from a human donor with non-small cell lung cancer who had stable disease on radiotherapy plus ipilimumab. Sequenced material: peripheral blood, taken from a patient treated with radiotherapy plus ipilimumab. The chain uses TRBV5-4 and TRBJ1-6; D is ambiguous. The CDR3: CASSFIDTNSPLHF. The CDR3 DNA follows: TGTGCCAGCAGCTTCATCGATACCAATTCACCCCTCCACTTT.